The rows below give T cell receptor beta chains drawn from one sample of a study of blood T cell repertoires in COVID-19. Method: immunoSEQ multiplex PCR; TCRdb's copy keeps in-frame clones and lacks some. The sample has roughly 300,000 clones, around 87% seen once. Sequencing was performed on PBMCs or T cells enriched from blood (not recorded which). The receptor source for this set is a woman in her twenties or thirties who had recovered from COVID-19. Both conserved end residues are part of each CDR3. The D gene is left open where the match is weak. The size of a clone is reported for some rows only, either as once, few or many, or as a class for expanded clones.

D: NA; J: TRBJ1-1; V: TRBV5-1; size: NA; length: 17; CDR3: CASSFDPAGRGGTEAFF; DNA: TGCGCCAGCAGCTTCGACCCGGCGGGCCGCGGGGGCACTGAAGCTTTCTTT
D: NA; J: TRBJ1-1; V: TRBV28; size: NA; length: 14; CDR3: CASSSPGQRNQAFF; DNA: TGTGCCAGCAGTTCCCCCGGACAGAGAAATCAAGCTTTCTTT
D: TRBD1; J: TRBJ2-7; V: TRBV5-4; size: NA; length: 16; CDR3: CASSLSIGTAVYEQYF; DNA: TGTGCCAGCAGCCTGTCTATAGGGACAGCCGTCTACGAGCAGTACTTC
D: NA; J: TRBJ1-4; V: TRBV6-5; size: NA; length: 15; CDR3: CASSITQRIGEKLFF; DNA: TGTGCCAGCAGTATCACCCAGAGGATTGGTGAAAAACTGTTTTTT
D: NA; J: TRBJ2-2; V: TRBV28; size: NA; length: 15; CDR3: CASSLFSATRGELFF; DNA: TGTGCCAGCAGTTTATTTTCGGCAACCAGGGGGGAGCTGTTTTTT
D: NA; J: TRBJ1-1; V: TRBV24-1; size: NA; length: 15; CDR3: CATSDPRVGGTEAFF; DNA: TGTGCCACCAGTGATCCCAGGGTAGGTGGCACTGAAGCTTTCTTT
D: NA; J: TRBJ1-1; V: TRBV12-3/TRBV12-4; size: NA; length: 13; CDR3: CASGDGGQSEAFF; DNA: TGTGCCAGCGGCGACGGTGGGCAGTCTGAAGCTTTCTTT
D: TRBD1; J: TRBJ2-7; V: TRBV5-8; size: NA; length: 15; CDR3: CASSSMDRGDYEQYF; DNA: TGTGCCAGCAGCTCCATGGACAGGGGGGACTACGAGCAGTACTTC
D: NA; J: TRBJ1-6; V: TRBV19; size: NA; length: 13; CDR3: CASSVDREYPLHF; DNA: TGTGCCAGTAGTGTCGACAGAGAGTATCCCCTCCACTTT
D: TRBD2; J: TRBJ2-1; V: TRBV5-1; size: few; length: 15; CDR3: CASRYGGVSYNEQFF; DNA: TGCGCCAGCAGATACGGGGGGGTCTCCTACAATGAGCAGTTCTTC
D: TRBD1; J: TRBJ2-7; V: TRBV27; size: NA; length: 17; CDR3: CASSFKGRGTASYEQYF; DNA: TGTGCCAGCAGTTTCAAGGGTAGGGGGACAGCTTCCTACGAGCAGTACTTC
D: NA; J: TRBJ1-1; V: TRBV19; size: few; length: 14; CDR3: CASSIPGKDTEAFF; DNA: TGTGCCAGTAGTATCCCAGGGAAAGACACTGAAGCTTTCTTT
D: TRBD2; J: TRBJ2-3; V: TRBV9; size: NA; length: 18; CDR3: CASSATLGLAGVPDTQYF; DNA: TGTGCCAGCAGCGCAACGTTGGGTCTAGCGGGGGTCCCAGATACGCAGTATTTT
D: TRBD1; J: TRBJ1-5; V: TRBV3-1/TRBV3-2; size: NA; length: 16; CDR3: CASSRGTGRSNQPQHF; DNA: TGTGCCAGCAGCCGCGGGACAGGGCGTAGCAATCAGCCCCAGCATTTT
D: NA; J: TRBJ1-1; V: TRBV5-1; size: NA; length: 11; CDR3: CASSLDTEAFF; DNA: TGCGCCAGCAGCCTAGACACTGAAGCTTTCTTT
D: NA; J: TRBJ1-5; V: TRBV7-2; size: once; length: 13; CDR3: CASSLRYNQPQHF; DNA: TGTGCCAGCAGCTTACGTTACAATCAGCCCCAGCATTTT
D: TRBD1; J: TRBJ1-2; V: TRBV10-3; size: NA; length: 15; CDR3: CAISWDRGPDYGYTF; DNA: TGTGCCATCAGCTGGGACAGGGGGCCTGACTATGGCTACACCTTC
D: TRBD2; J: TRBJ2-2; V: TRBV19; size: NA; length: 17; CDR3: CASSWLAGGRGTGELFF; DNA: TGTGCCAGCTCCTGGCTAGCGGGGGGGCGCGGCACCGGGGAGCTGTTTTTT
D: TRBD2; J: TRBJ2-3; V: TRBV27; size: once; length: 17; CDR3: CASNLSWRRGELNTQYF; DNA: TGTGCCAGCAATCTCAGTTGGAGGCGGGGGGAGTTGAATACGCAGTATTTT
D: TRBD1; J: TRBJ1-3; V: TRBV18; size: NA; length: 16; CDR3: CASSPSGQGPGNTIYF; DNA: TGTGCCAGCTCACCCTCAGGACAGGGGCCAGGAAACACCATATATTTT
D: NA; J: TRBJ2-3; V: TRBV7-2; size: NA; length: 13; CDR3: CASSWAATDTQYF; DNA: TGTGCCAGCAGCTGGGCAGCTACAGATACGCAGTATTTT
D: NA; J: TRBJ2-2; V: TRBV5-1; size: NA; length: 16; CDR3: CASSSSGGEYAGELFF; DNA: TGCGCCAGCAGCTCTTCAGGCGGGGAGTACGCCGGGGAGCTGTTTTTT
D: TRBD1; J: TRBJ1-2; V: TRBV4-3; size: NA; length: 16; CDR3: CASSQDPGQGYYGYTF; DNA: TGCGCCAGCAGCCAAGATCCGGGACAGGGGTACTATGGCTACACCTTC
D: TRBD1; J: TRBJ1-1; V: TRBV28; size: NA; length: 14; CDR3: CASSSDRGNTEAFF; DNA: TGTGCCAGCAGTTCCGACAGGGGTAACACTGAAGCTTTCTTT
D: NA; J: TRBJ1-2; V: TRBV29-1; size: NA; length: 12; CDR3: CSARTVNYGYTF; DNA: TGCAGCGCCAGGACAGTTAACTATGGCTACACCTTC
D: TRBD2; J: TRBJ2-1; V: TRBV20-1; size: NA; length: 16; CDR3: CSASKATSGGHNEQFF; DNA: TGCAGTGCTAGTAAGGCGACTAGCGGGGGGCACAATGAGCAGTTCTTC
D: NA; J: TRBJ1-2; V: TRBV10-3; size: NA; length: 13; CDR3: CAISEMVSDGYTF; DNA: TGTGCCATCAGTGAGATGGTATCGGATGGCTACACCTTC
D: NA; J: TRBJ1-3; V: TRBV28; size: NA; length: 14; CDR3: CASSLTGSGNTIYF; DNA: TGTGCCAGCAGTTTAACAGGGAGTGGAAACACCATATATTTT
D: TRBD1; J: TRBJ2-1; V: TRBV7-2; size: NA; length: 16; CDR3: CASSLVQGNAYNEQFF; DNA: TGTGCCAGCAGCTTAGTACAGGGGAATGCCTACAATGAGCAGTTCTTC
D: NA; J: TRBJ1-1; V: TRBV30; size: NA; length: 14; CDR3: CAWSVGQGNTEAFF; DNA: TGTGCCTGGAGTGTAGGGCAGGGGAACACTGAAGCTTTCTTT
D: NA; J: TRBJ1-5; V: TRBV6-2/TRBV6-3; size: NA; length: 18; CDR3: CASSYSLTEPYSNQPQHF; DNA: TGTGCCAGCAGTTATTCCTTGACAGAGCCGTATAGCAATCAGCCCCAGCATTTT